Given below is one T cell receptor (beta chain) in context. Antigen: not known. The TCR alpha and TCR beta cDNA libraries, bearing sample barcodes and UMIs, were generated by 5'RACE using constant-segment primers. Each CDR3 protein gets one entry after TCRdb re-called the 5' RACE reads with MiXCR. The sample lists nearly 200,000 distinct CDR3 sequences, around 16% occurring once. Germline assignment: CDR1 SGHTA and CDR2 FQGNSA. CDR3 length: 15 residues. The germline V and J ends were trimmed by 1 base and 1 base, with 10 bases remaining between them. This record belongs to a study of T-cell memory formation after mild COVID-19. Overall study findings and caveats: Contracting CD4+ clones were located mainly in CM and EM, and CD8+ clones in EMRA. The authors left the SARS-CoV-2 specificity of second-wave clones peaking on day 37 unconfirmed.

The sample comprised PBMCs or a T cell subset sorted from them (not recorded which). The source is an adult woman who had mild COVID-19 (a few samples of this study predate the infection). Cell type and time point are not known. The chain uses TRBV7-2 and TRBJ1-1; D perhaps matches TRBD1 (5 bases). This CDR3 reads CASSLVGTENTEAFF. For the CDR3, the DNA is TGTGCCAGCAGCTTAGTCGGGACCGAGAACACTGAAGCTTTCTTT.